Listed below are T cell receptor beta chains from one sample, sequenced in a study of regulatory T cells in long-lasting Graves disease. TCRdb reprocessed the multiplex PCR reads with MiXCR, giving one entry per CDR3 protein. The sample consists of a few hundred thousand distinct CDR3 sequences, 16% of them appearing once. These data were also filed under a second study, of T cells in Graves' hyperthyroidism and ophthalmopathy.

Sequencing used peripheral blood mononuclear cells (PBMCs), obtained at new diagnosis, from a patient treated with antithyroid drugs. The receptors derive from a man aged 40-49 years with Graves disease. Both conserved end residues are part of each CDR3. Each record gives: CDR3 protein, CDR3 DNA, J gene, D gene, V gene, clone size. D genes are given only for firm matches. Not all rows give a size; the values are once, few, many and, for expanded clones, a class.

CSAADRPSSGNTIYF | TGCAGTGCTGCTGACAGGCCGAGCTCTGGAAACACCATATATTTT | TRBJ1-3 | . | TRBV20-1 | many
CASSVSGGAFNEQFF | TGTGCCAGCAGCGTTAGCGGGGGGGCCTTCAATGAGCAGTTCTTC | TRBJ2-1 | TRBD2 | TRBV9 | .
CASSFSGTGRGEQYF | TGTGCCAGCAGTTTTTCCGGGACAGGGAGGGGCGAGCAGTACTTC | TRBJ2-7 | TRBD1 | TRBV27 | .
CASSQDKGTEAFF | TGCGCCAGCAGCCAAGATAAGGGCACTGAAGCTTTCTTT | TRBJ1-1 | . | TRBV4-1 | many
CASSEAGPYNEQFF | TGCGCCAGCAGTGAAGCGGGTCCCTACAATGAGCAGTTCTTC | TRBJ2-1 | . | TRBV5-1 | once
CAISRDRSNEKLFF | TGTGCCATCAGCCGGGACAGGTCTAATGAAAAACTGTTTTTT | TRBJ1-4 | TRBD1 | TRBV10-3 | .
CASSLALLAIDEQFF | TGTGCCAGCAGCTTAGCTCTACTAGCAATCGATGAGCAGTTCTTC | TRBJ2-1 | . | TRBV7-2 | .
CASKKSGTGIHEQYF | TGTGCCAGCAAGAAATCCGGGACAGGGATCCACGAGCAGTACTTC | TRBJ2-7 | TRBD1 | TRBV25-1 | .
CASSMDGLGSPLHF | TGTGCCAGCAGTATGGACGGGTTGGGTTCACCCCTCCACTTT | TRBJ1-6 | . | TRBV6-1 | many
CASSPKKTSGGDHEQFF | TGTGCCAGCAGCCCAAAAAAGACTAGCGGGGGTGATCATGAGCAGTTCTTC | TRBJ2-1 | TRBD2 | TRBV7-9 | many
CASNAGTRNNSPLHF | TGTGCCAGCAATGCAGGGACTCGGAATAATTCACCCCTCCACTTT | TRBJ1-6 | . | TRBV12-3/TRBV12-4 | many
CASSSHPGTGDIMQYF | TGTGCCAGCAGTTCTCACCCCGGGACAGGGGACATTATGCAGTACTTC | TRBJ2-7 | TRBD1 | TRBV28 | many
CSARDTGAYSNQPQHF | TGCAGTGCTAGAGATACCGGGGCCTATAGCAATCAGCCCCAGCATTTT | TRBJ1-5 | . | TRBV20-1 | many
CSAKGARDTEAFF | TGCAGTGCTAAAGGGGCTCGGGACACTGAAGCTTTCTTT | TRBJ1-1 | . | TRBV20-1 | many
CASSLTPSAAGGATDTQYF | TGTGCCAGCAGCTTGACCCCATCCGCTGCGGGGGGGGCAACAGATACGCAGTATTTT | TRBJ2-3 | TRBD2 | TRBV7-3 | once
CSARDPGSGNTGELFF | TGCAGTGCTAGAGATCCGGGTAGCGGGAACACCGGGGAGCTGTTTTTT | TRBJ2-2 | . | TRBV20-1 | .
CSASPGGRDNQPQHF | TGCAGTGCTAGTCCCGGAGGGAGGGACAATCAGCCCCAGCATTTT | TRBJ1-5 | . | TRBV20-1 | .
CASSYEPTGVRDEQFF | TGTGCCAGCAGTTACGAGCCCACAGGGGTTAGGGATGAGCAGTTCTTC | TRBJ2-1 | TRBD1 | TRBV6-5 | many
CASSRLSDTEAFF | TGTGCCAGCAGTCGATTATCGGACACTGAAGCTTTCTTT | TRBJ1-1 | . | TRBV11-3 | few
CASSNATGGHQPQHF | TGTGCCAGTAGTAACGCGACAGGGGGCCATCAGCCCCAGCATTTT | TRBJ1-5 | TRBD1 | TRBV19 | .
CASSYATQSYGYTF | TGTGCCAGCAGTTACGCGACACAAAGCTATGGCTACACCTTC | TRBJ1-2 | . | TRBV6-5 | many
CASSADRGDLAEQYF | TGTGCCAGCAGCGCCGACAGGGGAGACCTAGCCGAGCAGTACTTC | TRBJ2-7 | TRBD1 | TRBV7-9 | .
CASSEPAQNTEAFF | TGTGCCAGCAGTGAACCCGCCCAGAACACTGAAGCTTTCTTT | TRBJ1-1 | . | TRBV6-1 | .
CAWSVGGETEAFF | TGTGCCTGGAGTGTGGGGGGAGAAACTGAAGCTTTCTTT | TRBJ1-1 | . | TRBV30 | few
CASSPGLRVYEQYF | TGTGCCAGCTCACCAGGGCTCAGGGTGTACGAGCAGTACTTC | TRBJ2-7 | . | TRBV18 | many
CASSRGTSGFAYEQYF | TGTGCCAGCAGCAGAGGGACTAGCGGGTTCGCCTACGAGCAGTACTTC | TRBJ2-7 | TRBD2 | TRBV9 | .
CASSLEDNFPTQYF | TGCGCCAGCAGCTTGGAGGACAACTTCCCTACGCAGTATTTT | TRBJ2-3 | . | TRBV5-1 | many
CATSRGGLRGQDQPQHF | TGTGCCACCAGCAGAGGCGGTTTGAGGGGGCAAGATCAGCCCCAGCATTTT | TRBJ1-5 | TRBD1 | TRBV15 | few
CSARGVEQTEAFF | TGCAGTGCCAGGGGTGTTGAACAGACTGAAGCTTTCTTT | TRBJ1-1 | . | TRBV20-1 | .
CASRGTGNYWETQYF | TGCGCCAGCAGAGGGACAGGGAATTATTGGGAGACCCAGTACTTC | TRBJ2-5 | TRBD1 | TRBV5-1 | few
CAWGVRLKTQPQHF | TGTGCCTGGGGTGTCCGACTAAAGACTCAGCCCCAGCATTTT | TRBJ1-5 | . | TRBV30 | few
CASSSTGGSNQPQHF | TGCGCCAGCAGCTCCACCGGTGGGAGCAATCAGCCCCAGCATTTT | TRBJ1-5 | . | TRBV7-8 | many
CASSSGGGSSPLHF | TGTGCCAGCAGTAGTGGCGGGGGGAGTTCACCCCTCCACTTT | TRBJ1-6 | . | TRBV5-4 | .
CASNRGWRDEKLFF | TGTGCCAGTAATAGGGGATGGAGAGATGAAAAACTGTTTTTT | TRBJ1-4 | . | TRBV19 | .
CSVESWVSGELFF | TGCAGCGTTGAATCCTGGGTTTCCGGGGAGCTGTTTTTT | TRBJ2-2 | . | TRBV29-1 | .
CSARDWGNQETQYF | TGCAGTGCTAGAGATTGGGGAAACCAAGAGACCCAGTACTTC | TRBJ2-5 | . | TRBV20-1 | many
CASSSARGTGNTIYF | TGCGCCAGCAGCTCGGCCCGCGGAACTGGAAACACCATATATTTT | TRBJ1-3 | . | TRBV5-1 | .
CASSLIGQAGELFF | TGCGCCAGCAGCTTGATTGGGCAGGCCGGGGAGCTGTTTTTT | TRBJ2-2 | . | TRBV5-1 | few
CSARPRGNNEQFF | TGCAGTGCTAGGCCCCGGGGGAACAATGAGCAGTTCTTC | TRBJ2-1 | . | TRBV20-1 | many
CASSPGDVIISSTDTQYF | TGTGCCAGCAGCCCCGGGGACGTAATAATCTCTAGCACAGATACGCAGTATTTT | TRBJ2-3 | . | TRBV9 | few
CASGLVIAGEEETQYF | TGTGCTAGTGGTTTGGTTATAGCGGGGGAAGAAGAGACCCAGTACTTC | TRBJ2-5 | TRBD2 | TRBV12-5 | many
CASSITGTGSYEQYF | TGTGCCAGCAGTATCACCGGGACAGGCTCCTACGAGCAGTACTTC | TRBJ2-7 | TRBD1 | TRBV7-9 | many
CASGSLDSGANVLTF | TGTGCCTCGGGGAGCCTTGACTCTGGGGCCAACGTCCTGACTTTC | TRBJ2-6 | . | TRBV19 | few
CASSQEGLVQETQYF | TGCGCCAGCAGCCAAGAGGGACTAGTCCAAGAGACCCAGTACTTC | TRBJ2-5 | TRBD2 | TRBV4-1 | many
CASSVGVGGGYEQYF | TGTGCCAGCAGCGTAGGGGTAGGGGGTGGTTACGAGCAGTACTTC | TRBJ2-7 | . | TRBV9 | few
CAISDSRGATDTQYF | TGTGCCATCAGTGACTCGCGGGGGGCCACAGATACGCAGTATTTT | TRBJ2-3 | TRBD2 | TRBV10-3 | .
CASSLRWNTEAFF | TGTGCCAGCAGCTTACGGTGGAACACTGAAGCTTTCTTT | TRBJ1-1 | . | TRBV13 | few
CASSANGFNQPQHF | TGTGCCAGCTCAGCGAATGGGTTCAATCAGCCCCAGCATTTT | TRBJ1-5 | . | TRBV18 | few
CASSRLGGAPNTGELFF | TGTGCCAGCAGCCGTCTGGGGGGGGCTCCGAACACCGGGGAGCTGTTTTTT | TRBJ2-2 | . | TRBV4-2 | .
CASSRRLAGDEQFF | TGTGCCAGCAGCCGAAGACTAGCGGGGGATGAGCAGTTCTTC | TRBJ2-1 | TRBD2 | TRBV28 | few
CASRTPGTGVSPLHF | TGTGCCAGCAGGACCCCCGGGACAGGGGTTTCACCCCTCCACTTT | TRBJ1-6 | TRBD1 | TRBV28 | many
CASSPTGTLSYEQYF | TGTGCCAGCAGCCCGACCGGGACTTTGTCCTACGAGCAGTACTTC | TRBJ2-7 | . | TRBV7-2 | many
CASSLTDSGNQPPHF | TGTGCCAGCAGTTTAACGGATTCGGGCAATCAGCCCCCGCATTTT | TRBJ1-5 | . | TRBV27 | many
CSALRLGGREQYF | TGCAGTGCTCTTAGGCTCGGTGGGCGCGAGCAGTACTTC | TRBJ2-7 | . | TRBV20-1 | many
CSASDPRLGGRKNIQYF | TGCAGTGCCTCGGACCCCCGCTTGGGGGGGAGAAAAAACATTCAGTACTTC | TRBJ2-4 | TRBD2 | TRBV20-1 | .